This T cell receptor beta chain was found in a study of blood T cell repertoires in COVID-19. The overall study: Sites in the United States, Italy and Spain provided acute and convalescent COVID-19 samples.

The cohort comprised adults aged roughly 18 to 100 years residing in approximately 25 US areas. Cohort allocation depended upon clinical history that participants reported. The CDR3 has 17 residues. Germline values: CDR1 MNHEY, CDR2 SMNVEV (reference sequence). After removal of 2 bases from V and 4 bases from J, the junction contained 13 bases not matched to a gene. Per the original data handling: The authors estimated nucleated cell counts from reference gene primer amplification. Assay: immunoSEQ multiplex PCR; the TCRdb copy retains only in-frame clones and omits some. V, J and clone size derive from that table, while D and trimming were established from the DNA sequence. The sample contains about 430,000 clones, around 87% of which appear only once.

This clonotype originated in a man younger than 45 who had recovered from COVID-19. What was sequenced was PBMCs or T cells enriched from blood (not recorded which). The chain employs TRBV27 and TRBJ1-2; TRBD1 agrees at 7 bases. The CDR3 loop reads CASSLGVGQTFGYGYTF. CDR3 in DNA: TGTGCCAGCAGTTTAGGTGTGGGACAGACCTTCGGCTATGGCTACACCTTC.